The 19 T cell receptor beta chains below come from one sample, sequenced in a study of shared clonotypes between healthy human individuals (dated by TCRdb to 2018 to 2020). The library was made by the immunoSEQ multiplex PCR assay. What TCRdb holds here is the immuneACCESS table cut down to in-frame rearrangements. Part of the clones is not present; checked against another copy, under half of the missing clones reflect an unresolved V gene, and the others are unexplained. Recorded for this sample are about 330,000 clones; roughly 70% of them occurred a single time. Of the sample, about 9.3% falls within the top ten clones. Sequencing was carried out using memory CD4+ T cells sorted from blood. The label giving this sample's cell subset or site can be read as: CD45RA-negative fraction. Source of these receptors: a man younger than 40 in good health.

This clone occurred a few times. The gene calls are TRBV9 and TRBJ1-1; 8 bases line up with TRBD1. Germline CDR1 reads SGDLS; CDR2 reads YYNGEE. The CDR3 length is 14 residues. Trimming cost V 2 bases and J 8 bases; bases outside gene matches: 8. The CDR3 region is CASSVEDRGYEAFF. CDR3 DNA sequence: TGTGCCAGCAGCGTGGAAGACAGGGGATACGAAGCTTTCTTT.

CDR3 loop: CASSPNPPGLAGRSDTQYF. Here the CDR3 DNA reads TGTGCCAGCAGCCCAAACCCCCCGGGACTAGCGGGAAGGTCAGATACGCAGTATTTT. The chain uses TRBV7-7 and TRBJ2-3; 13 positions agree with TRBD2. The V gene's germline CDR1 is SSHAT and CDR2 FNYEAQ (reference sequence). The CDR3 totals 19 residues. Trimming removed 5 bases from V and 4 bases from J; junction bases left unmatched: 15.

As concerns this clone: A much larger clone lies one base from this, so it may be a read error. The identical CDR3 is also encoded by other nucleotide sequences in the sample. The chain employs TRBV9 and TRBJ2-2; D is unclear. The V gene lost 0 bases and the J gene lost 3 bases, with 6 bases spanning the gap. CDR1 is SGDLS and CDR2 is YYNGEE in the germline V gene. CDR3 length: 14 residues. CDR3 DNA: TGTGCCAGCAGCGTAGTTTGGGACACCGGGGAGCTGTTTTTT. Encoded protein: CASSVVWDTGELFF. The full variable domain, its missing parts supplied by reference TRBV9 and TRBJ2-2, is DSGVTQTPKHLITATGQRVTLRCSPRSGDLSVYWYQQSLDQGLQFLIQYYNGEERAKGNILERFSAQQFPDLHSELNLSSLELGDSALYFCASSVVWDTGELFFGEGSRLTVL.

This CDR3 reads CAISSQRSDYGYTF. CDR3 nucleotide sequence: TGTGCCATCAGTTCACAGAGGAGTGACTATGGCTACACCTTC. The chain uses TRBV10-3 and TRBJ1-2; D gene ambiguous. The CDR3 length is 14 residues. With 5 bases removed from V and 3 bases from J, the gap between germline ends came to 13 bases. CDR1 and CDR2 (germline): ENHRY, SYGVKD.

The V and J genes are TRBV6-5 and TRBJ1-1; D is perhaps TRBD1 (6 bases). V shed 2 bases and J shed 8 bases, with 12 bases lying between them. The CDR3 covers 13 residues. CDR1 and CDR2 from the germline V gene are MNHEY and SVGAGI. CDR3 protein: CASSYRFQGEAFF. Written as DNA, the CDR3 is TGTGCCAGCAGTTACCGATTTCAGGGGGAAGCTTTCTTT.

The chain links TRBV7-9 to TRBJ1-1; D is possibly TRBD1 (5 bases). V was pared by 5 bases and J by 9 bases, with 16 bases between. Germline values: CDR1 SEHNR, CDR2 FQNEAQ (reference sequence). The CDR3 totals 13 residues. CDR3 sequence reads: CASSPTEGPKAFF. The DNA of the CDR3 is TGTGCCAGCAGCCCCACGGAGGGGCCGAAAGCTTTCTTT.

Remarks on this clone: Given a far larger clone just one base away, this is likely a sequencing read error. Other DNA sequences in this specimen translate into the identical CDR3. The rearrangement joins TRBV7-3 to TRBJ2-1, with D perhaps matching TRBD2 (5 bases). This CDR3 spans 21 amino acids. V lost 5 bases, J lost 0 bases, and 29 bases lay in between. The V gene's germline CDR1 is SGHTA and CDR2 FQGTGA. CDR3 region: CASSKWVPRTLPGSSYNEQFF. CDR3 in DNA: TGTGCCAGCAGCAAATGGGTACCCAGGACTTTACCTGGGAGCTCCTACAATGAGCAGTTCTTC.

The chain carries TRBV6-6 and TRBJ1-5; 7 positions agree with TRBD1. Germline V lookup: CDR1 MNHNY, CDR2 SVGAGI (reference sequence). Losses at the gene ends were 5 bases for V and 7 bases for J; bases not matched to a gene: 5. The CDR3 has 13 amino acids. This CDR3 is CASSQDRDQPQHF. CDR3 sequence (DNA): TGTGCCAGCAGTCAAGACAGGGACCAGCCCCAGCATTTT.

The J gene is TRBJ2-3, the V gene TRBV29-1; unclear D gene. The germline V gene has CDR1 SQVTM and CDR2 ANQGSEA. The CDR3 sequence is 13 residues long. Trimming cost V 4 bases and J 0 bases, with 8 bases left between them. The CDR3, as DNA: TGCAGCGTTGTAGGGCCTAGCACAGATACGCAGTATTTT. Translating it yields CSVVGPSTDTQYF.

The rearrangement joins TRBV4-2 to TRBJ2-3; D is perhaps TRBD1 or TRBD2 (5 bases each). Trimming took off 1 base at V and 4 bases at J, with 24 bases between the two ends. This CDR3 is built from 19 residues. Germline CDR1 LGHNA, CDR2 YNFKEQ. The CDR3 DNA reads TGTGCCAGCAGCCAAGCCCGAGTGACGGGGCAGGGAGCGTCAGATACGCAGTATTTT. It translates to CASSQARVTGQGASDTQYF.

The chain uses TRBV6-1 and TRBJ1-1; 7 bases fit TRBD1. This CDR3 has 13 amino acids. Germline CDR1 is MNHNS and CDR2 is SASEGT. J lost 2 bases, V lost 8 bases, and 5 bases had no gene match. The CDR3 loop reads CASLDRANTEAFF. The CDR3 DNA follows: TGTGCCAGCCTAGACAGGGCAAACACTGAAGCTTTCTTT.

V gene TRBV28 combines with J gene TRBJ1-4; D remains unclear. The CDR3 sequence is 15 residues long. CDR1 and CDR2 from the germline V gene are MDHEN and SYDVKM. V was trimmed by 3 bases and J by 4 bases, leaving 12 bases between them. The CDR3: CASSFVPGINEKLFF. Here the CDR3 DNA reads TGTGCCAGCAGTTTCGTCCCCGGCATTAATGAAAAACTGTTTTTT.

V usage is TRBV18 and J usage is TRBJ2-5, with D perhaps TRBD1 or TRBD2 (5 bases each). Trimming cost V 1 base and J 5 bases, with 17 bases left between them. The CDR3 spans 16 residues. Per the germline V gene, CDR1 is KGHSH and CDR2 is LQKENI. The CDR3 loop reads CASSPLSGPHAETQYF. In DNA, the CDR3 is TGTGCCAGCTCACCACTGTCGGGACCCCATGCTGAGACCCAGTACTTC.

This clone was seen only a few times. V usage is TRBV2 and J usage is TRBJ2-2; D could derive from TRBD1 or TRBD2 (5 bases each). V dropped 6 bases and J dropped 6 bases, with 32 bases sitting between them. The CDR3 spans 20 residues. Germline CDR1 SNHLY, CDR2 FYNNEI. The CDR3 sequence: CASSKRLVFGGARSAGELFF. The CDR3 DNA sequence: TGTGCCAGCAGCAAACGGTTGGTCTTTGGGGGAGCAAGGAGCGCCGGGGAGCTGTTTTTT.

This clone was seen a handful of times. The gene calls are TRBV7-2 and TRBJ2-5; no firm D call. Trimming took off 1 base at V and 5 bases at J, with 17 bases between the two ends. The length of the CDR3 is 16 residues. CDR1 is SGHTA and CDR2 is FQGNSA in the germline V gene. Here the CDR3 reads CASSLEGKRVGETQYF. In DNA form, the CDR3 reads TGTGCCAGCAGCTTAGAGGGAAAAAGGGTAGGGGAGACCCAGTACTTC.

The chain couples TRBV6-1 to TRBJ1-5; 7 bases are a match to TRBD1. V gave up 5 bases and J gave up 0 bases; unmatched junction bases: 4. Germline CDR1 and CDR2: MNHNS and SASEGT. The CDR3 runs to 15 residues. CDR3 amino acids: CASSRTGDSNQPQHF. CDR3 in DNA: TGTGCCAGCAGTAGGACAGGAGATAGCAATCAGCCCCAGCATTTT.

The V gene is TRBV18, the J gene TRBJ2-7; 8 positions match TRBD2. From germline, CDR1 is KGHSH and CDR2 LQKENI. J was trimmed by 0 bases and V by 4 bases; bases with no gene match: 5. The length of the CDR3 is 15 residues. The CDR3 nucleotides read TGTGCCAGCTCACTCGGGGGGGGGAGCTCCTACGAGCAGTACTTC. This translates into CASSLGGGSSYEQYF.

This chain links TRBV5-1 with TRBJ2-2; D uncertain. The V and J ends lost 2 bases and 4 bases respectively, with 6 bases between them. The CDR3 has 13 amino acids. Germline lookup yields CDR1 SGHRS and CDR2 YFSETQ. The CDR3 loop reads CASSFEPTGELFF. For the CDR3, the DNA is TGCGCCAGCAGCTTTGAGCCCACCGGGGAGCTGTTTTTT.

The gene calls are TRBV5-6 and TRBJ2-6, with no clear D. Trimming removed 3 bases at V and 2 bases at J, with 6 bases between. The CDR3 length is 14 residues. Germline assignment: CDR1 SGHDT and CDR2 YYEEEE. In nucleotides, the CDR3 is TGTGCCAGCAGCTCCGGGCCTGGGGCCAACGTCCTGACTTTC. Its translation: CASSSGPGANVLTF.